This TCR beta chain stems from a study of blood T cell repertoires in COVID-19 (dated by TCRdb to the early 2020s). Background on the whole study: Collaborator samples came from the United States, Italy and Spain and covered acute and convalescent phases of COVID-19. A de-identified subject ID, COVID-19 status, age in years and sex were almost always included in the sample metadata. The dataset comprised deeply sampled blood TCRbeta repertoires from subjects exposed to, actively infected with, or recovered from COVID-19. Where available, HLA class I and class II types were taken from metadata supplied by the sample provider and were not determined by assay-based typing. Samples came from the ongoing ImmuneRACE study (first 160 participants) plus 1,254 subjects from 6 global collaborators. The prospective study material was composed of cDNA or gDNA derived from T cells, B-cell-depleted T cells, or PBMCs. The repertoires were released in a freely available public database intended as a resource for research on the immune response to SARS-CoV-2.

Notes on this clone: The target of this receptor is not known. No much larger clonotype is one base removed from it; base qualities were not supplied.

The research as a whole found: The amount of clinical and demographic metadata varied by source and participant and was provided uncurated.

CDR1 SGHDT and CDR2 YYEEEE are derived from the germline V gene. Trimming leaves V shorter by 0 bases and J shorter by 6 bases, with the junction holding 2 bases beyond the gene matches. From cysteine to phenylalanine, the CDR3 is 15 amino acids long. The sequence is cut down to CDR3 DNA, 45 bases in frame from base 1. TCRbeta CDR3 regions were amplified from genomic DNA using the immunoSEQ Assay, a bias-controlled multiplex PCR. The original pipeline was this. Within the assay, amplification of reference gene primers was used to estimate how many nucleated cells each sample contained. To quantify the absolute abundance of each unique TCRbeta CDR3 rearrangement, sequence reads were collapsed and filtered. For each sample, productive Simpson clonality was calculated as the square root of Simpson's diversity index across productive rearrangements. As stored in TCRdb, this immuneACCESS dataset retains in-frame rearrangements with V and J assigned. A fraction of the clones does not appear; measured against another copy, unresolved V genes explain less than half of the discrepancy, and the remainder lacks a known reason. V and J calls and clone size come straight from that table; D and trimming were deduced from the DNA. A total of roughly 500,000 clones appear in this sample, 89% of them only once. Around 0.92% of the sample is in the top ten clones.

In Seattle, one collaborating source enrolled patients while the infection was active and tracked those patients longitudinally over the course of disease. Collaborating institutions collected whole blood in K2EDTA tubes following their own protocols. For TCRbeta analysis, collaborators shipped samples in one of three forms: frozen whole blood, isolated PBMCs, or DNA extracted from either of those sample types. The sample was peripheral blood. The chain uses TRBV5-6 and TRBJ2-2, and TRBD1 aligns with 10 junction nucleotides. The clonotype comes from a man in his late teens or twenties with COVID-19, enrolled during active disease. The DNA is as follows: TGTGCCAGCAGCTTGGTGGGACAGGGGTCCGGGGAGCTGTTTTTT. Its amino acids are CASSLVGQGSGELFF.